The rows below give T cell receptor beta chains drawn from one sample of a study of T cells expressing NK-cell markers. TCRdb reanalyzed the 5' RACE reads, giving one entry per CDR3 protein sequence and no DNA. The sample table sets out 150,000 to 200,000 distinct CDR3 sequences. Sequencing was done on a sample of blood T cells: a sorted CD56 or NKG2C T cell subset, CD4+ or CD8+ T cells, or bulk PBMC T cells (not recorded which). These receptor sequences come from a man aged 18 to 69 in good health. Each CDR3 is given with its conserved first and last residue.

>TRBJ2-1|TRBV5-1|13
CASSWGVDNEQFF
>TRBJ2-1|TRBV7-9|14
CASNRQGPYNEQFF
>TRBJ2-1|TRBV29-1|13
CSVGNKVYNEQFF
>TRBJ1-5|TRBV5-1|14
CASSPRRAHQPQHF
>TRBJ1-5|TRBV5-1|13
CASSQEGVQPQHF
>TRBJ2-7|TRBV6-1|15
CASSPMAGPAYEQYF
>TRBJ1-2|TRBV2|15
CASSHKLTGTYGYTF
>TRBJ2-7|TRBV15|16
CATSRLASGVHYEQYF
>TRBJ2-5|TRBV14|15
CASSQLAMQQETQYF
>TRBJ2-7|TRBV4-2|11
CASSQNYEQYF
>TRBJ2-1|TRBV11-1|12
CASSLGMGEQFF
>TRBJ2-3|TRBV2|17
CASSESRHSLQTDTQYF
>TRBJ2-1|TRBV18|15
CASSDGTAPGDEQFF
>TRBJ1-2|TRBV25-1|12
CASSEYDDGYTF
>TRBJ2-1|TRBV18|12
CASSPEDNGQFF
>TRBJ1-4|TRBV5-5|14
CASSLGQGNEKLFF
>TRBJ1-6|TRBV5-1|14
CASSLGPGGPPLHF
>TRBJ1-5|TRBV12-3/TRBV12-4|13
CASSSQVNQPQHF
>TRBJ1-2|TRBV6-1|14
CASSGDRIGYGYTF
>TRBJ1-5|TRBV7-9|14
CASSLGAEEQPQHF
>TRBJ2-2|TRBV7-6|16
CASSLVPEANTGELFF
>TRBJ2-3|TRBV7-7|13
CATGGPGTDTQYF
>TRBJ2-5|TRBV7-7|13
CASSFGVQETQYF
>TRBJ1-1|TRBV7-8|15
CASSATGDLNTEAFF
>TRBJ2-7|TRBV20-1|15
CSARAADRGSYEQYF
>TRBJ2-7|TRBV6-6|13
CASSYSESYEQYF
>TRBJ2-1|TRBV4-2|14
CASSQYLSYNEQFF
>TRBJ2-3|TRBV21-1|15
CASSKSGGSSDTQYF
>TRBJ1-1|TRBV9|15
CASSVAIGRGTEAFF
>TRBJ2-1|TRBV13|15
CASSISGTWVHEQFF
>TRBJ2-5|TRBV15|14
CATSRPGVEETQYF